Below are 21 T cell receptor beta chains sequenced from a single sample in a study of blood T cell repertoires in COVID-19. Measured with immunoSEQ multiplex PCR; TCRdb has only the in-frame clones, and not every one. The sample includes more than 150,000 clones, approximately 80% of them seen just once. Sequences were obtained from peripheral blood. The origin of the receptors is a woman of 80 years or more with acute or convalescent COVID-19.

The rearrangement links TRBV5-4 to TRBJ1-1; tentative D call: TRBD1 (5 bases). There are 15 residues in the CDR3. The V gene's germline CDR1 is SGHNT and CDR2 YYREEE (reference sequence). Trimming removed 5 bases at V and 2 bases at J, with 16 bases between. This CDR3 reads CASRPGGSINTEAFF. CDR3 in DNA: TGTGCCAGCAGACCGGGGGGGAGTATCAACACTGAAGCTTTCTTT.

This clone has just a few counts. The same CDR3 also results from other DNA sequences found in this sample. The DNA of the CDR3 is TGCGCCAGCAGCTTCCGGAGCTCCTATAATTCACCCCTCCACTTT. It is translated as CASSFRSSYNSPLHF. V and J are TRBV5-1 and TRBJ1-6, with D hard to call. The ends were cut back, 2 bases at V and 0 bases at J, with 6 bases in the middle. Per the germline V gene, CDR1 is SGHRS and CDR2 is YFSETQ. The CDR3 has 15 amino acids. The variable domain in full, with the rest retrieved from reference TRBV5-1 and TRBJ1-6, is KAGVTQTPRYLIKTRGQQVTLSCSPISGHRSVSWYQQTPGQGLQFLFEYFSETQRNKGNFPGRFSGRQFSNSRSEMNVSTLELGDSALYLCASSFRSSYNSPLHFGNGTRLTVT.

This clone appeared once. The chain combines TRBV11-2 with TRBJ2-2; 8 bases map to TRBD2. V lost 2 bases and J lost 5; bases outside the gene matches: 7. CDR1 is SGHAT, CDR2 FQNNGV, per germline. CDR3 size: 16 residues. The CDR3 loop is CASSLQAGAGTGELFF. CDR3 DNA: TGTGCCAGCAGCTTACAAGCGGGGGCGGGAACCGGGGAGCTGTTTTTT.

J is TRBJ1-4 and V is TRBV5-1; 8 bases agree with TRBD1. The CDR3 has 17 residues. Trimming took 1 base from V and 8 from J; bases not matched to a gene: 13. Germline lookup yields CDR1 SGHRS and CDR2 YFSETQ. The chain's CDR3 is CASSLTAGQAGSEKLFF. The CDR3, as DNA: TGCGCCAGCAGCTTGACTGCGGGACAGGCGGGTTCGGAAAAACTGTTTTTT.

J is TRBJ2-1 and V is TRBV18; 10 nucleotides agree with TRBD2. The CDR3 consists of 15 residues. Germline CDR1 reads KGHSH; CDR2 reads LQKENI. Trimming took 3 bases from V and 8 from J; bases not matched to a gene: 7. The DNA of the CDR3 is TGTGCCAGCTCACCCCGGCAGCGGGGGGGCCATGAGCAGTTCTTC. It translates to CASSPRQRGGHEQFF.

V gene TRBV27 combines with J gene TRBJ2-3, with D unresolved. Per germline, CDR1 MNHEY and CDR2 SMNVEV (reference sequence). The V and J ends lost 6 bases and 5 bases respectively, with 15 bases between them. This CDR3 is built from 14 residues. The CDR3 DNA is TGTGCCAGCAGCCCCCGGCCCCGAGGAGATACGCAGTATTTT. As protein: CASSPRPRGDTQYF.

The genes are TRBV6-6 and TRBJ2-7; TRBD2 aligns across 12 bases. This CDR3 comprises 15 residues. Germline CDR1 MNHNY, CDR2 SVGAGI (reference sequence). Trimming at V came to 6 bases and at J to 7 bases, leaving 10 bases not matched to a gene. The CDR3 sequence is CASSPPSGRAGEQYF. The CDR3 DNA reads TGTGCCAGCAGCCCTCCTAGCGGGAGGGCAGGGGAGCAGTACTTC.

This clone appeared a single time. The J gene is TRBJ2-1, the V gene TRBV5-4, with 7 bases that match TRBD1. Germline trimming cut 2 bases from V and 6 bases from J; bases unmatched to any gene: 5. The germline V gene encodes CDR1 SGHNT and CDR2 YYREEE (reference sequence). The CDR3 sequence is 14 residues long. The CDR3 here is CASSFEGARNEQFF. Written as DNA, the CDR3 is TGTGCCAGCAGCTTTGAGGGGGCGCGCAATGAGCAGTTCTTC.

The V call is TRBV10-1, the J call TRBJ2-7; D is unclear. V lost 6 bases to trimming and J lost 0 bases, with 6 bases between them. CDR1 and CDR2 from the germline V gene are WNHNN and SYGVQD (reference sequence). The CDR3 contains 12 residues. The DNA for the CDR3 is TGCGCCAGCAGCTATTCCTCCTACGAGCAGTACTTC. It specifies CASSYSSYEQYF.

The V and J genes are TRBV11-2 and TRBJ2-3, with 13 bases matching TRBD2. The germline V gene has CDR1 SGHAT and CDR2 FQNNGV. Unmatched junction bases numbered 6, after V lost 5 bases and J lost 4 bases. This CDR3 spans 16 amino acids. In nucleotides, the CDR3 is TGTGCCAGCAGCCCCACTAGCGGGGGGGGCCCAGATACGCAGTATTTT. This translates into CASSPTSGGGPDTQYF. The full variable domain, rest sourced from reference TRBV11-2 and TRBJ2-3, is EAGVAQSPRYKIIEKRQSVAFWCNPISGHATLYWYQQILGQGPKLLIQFQNNGVVDDSQLPKDRFSAERLKGVDSTLKIQPAKLEDSAVYLCASSPTSGGGPDTQYFGPGTRLTVL.

The chain joins TRBV27 to TRBJ1-2; 7 positions match TRBD1. CDR3 length: 17 residues. Germline lookup yields CDR1 MNHEY and CDR2 SMNVEV (reference sequence). V gave up 0 bases and J gave up 4 bases; unmatched junction bases: 11. The CDR3 loop reads CASSLSGQSYDLYGYTF. CDR3 nucleotide sequence: TGTGCCAGCAGTTTATCGGGACAGTCCTACGATCTCTATGGCTACACCTTC.

The CDR3 bases are TGTGCCTGGAATTACAGGGGTGCCACTGAAGCTTTCTTT. Its translation is CAWNYRGATEAFF. This chain joins TRBV30 and TRBJ1-1, with 7 bases matching TRBD1. Germline V gene sequence: CDR1 GTSNPN, CDR2 SVGIG (reference sequence). The J segment lost 4 bases and the V segment lost 4 bases, leaving 6 bases of the junction unmatched. CDR3 length: 13 amino acids.

The CDR3 is CAWSLQGDSPLHF. The CDR3 DNA reads TGTGCCTGGAGTTTACAGGGGGATTCACCCCTCCACTTT. The chain couples TRBV30 to TRBJ1-6, with TRBD1 matching 8 bases. In germline, CDR1 is GTSNPN, CDR2 SVGIG (reference sequence). Losses at the gene ends were 2 bases for V and 8 bases for J; bases not matched to a gene: 2. This CDR3 spans 13 amino acids. Together with reference TRBV30 and TRBJ1-6, the CDR3 gives the full variable domain: SQTIHQWPATLVQPVGSPLSLECTVEGTSNPNLYWYRQAAGRGLQLLFYSVGIGQISSEVPQNLSASRPQDRQFILSSKKLLLSDSGFYLCAWSLQGDSPLHFGNGTRLTVT.

This chain uses TRBV5-4 with TRBJ2-7; maybe TRBD1 (5 bases). Trimming took 0 bases from V and 7 from J, leaving 5 bases between them. CDR3 length: 11 amino acids. Per the germline V gene, CDR1 is SGHNT and CDR2 is YYREEE (reference sequence). This CDR3 is CASSLGQEQYF. The CDR3 DNA is TGTGCCAGCAGCTTGGGACAGGAGCAGTACTTC.

The rearrangement joins TRBV28 to TRBJ1-1, with 8 bases identical to TRBD1. This CDR3 is 15 amino acids long. The germline V gene encodes CDR1 MDHEN and CDR2 SYDVKM. Trimming at V came to 5 bases and at J to 6 bases, leaving 11 bases not matched to a gene. DNA of the CDR3: TGTGCCAGCAGTATCGGGCAGGGGGCGCAACCTGAAGCTTTCTTT. Amino acid sequence: CASSIGQGAQPEAFF.

This clone has a handful of counts. The V and J genes are TRBV11-2 and TRBJ2-7, with TRBD2 identical over 11 bases. Germline lookup yields CDR1 SGHAT and CDR2 FQNNGV. Losses at the gene ends were 3 bases for V and 5 bases for J; bases not matched to a gene: 9. The CDR3 runs 16 residues. The CDR3 here is CASSFLSGRAPHEQYF. The CDR3 DNA reads TGTGCCAGCAGCTTCCTTAGCGGGAGGGCCCCCCACGAGCAGTACTTC.

The chain carries TRBV3-1 (or the pseudogene TRBV3-2) and TRBJ2-7, with 11 bases identical to TRBD2. After removal of 4 bases from V and 0 bases from J, the junction contained 20 bases not matched to a gene. CDR3 length: 21 amino acids. Germline assignment: CDR1 LGHDT and CDR2 YNNKEL (reference sequence). The CDR3 loop is CASSRDDLAGGIIGGSYEQYF. CDR3 nucleotide sequence: TGTGCCAGCAGCCGAGACGATCTAGCGGGAGGTATTATTGGAGGCTCCTACGAGCAGTACTTC.

This chain joins TRBV7-2 and TRBJ2-3; D is possibly TRBD2 (5 bases). This CDR3 contains 14 residues. Germline CDR1 reads SGHTA; CDR2 reads FQGNSA. Trimming left V 6 bases short and J 0 bases short, with 10 bases between. The CDR3 nucleotides are TGTGCCAGCAGGTTTCCGGGGAGCACAGATACGCAGTATTTT. Translation: CASRFPGSTDTQYF.

V usage is TRBV2 and J usage is TRBJ1-2; 10 bases match TRBD1. V lost 4 bases, J lost 4 bases, and 6 bases stayed unmatched. Germline V lookup: CDR1 SNHLY, CDR2 FYNNEI. The CDR3 loop spans 15 amino acids. Here the CDR3 reads CASSATGGAGYGYTF. The CDR3 coding sequence is TGTGCCAGCAGTGCGACAGGGGGCGCCGGCTATGGCTACACCTTC.

V and J are TRBV11-2 and TRBJ2-5; D is possibly TRBD1 (5 bases). The CDR3 has 16 amino acids. Germline V gene sequence: CDR1 SGHAT, CDR2 FQNNGV. V was clipped by 3 bases and J by 1 base, with 15 bases between them. CDR3 sequence (DNA): TGTGCCAGCAGCTTGGCAGGACACACCGTCCAAGAGACCCAGTACTTC. Translating it yields CASSLAGHTVQETQYF.

This chain joins TRBV11-2 and TRBJ1-1, with D perhaps TRBD1 (6 bases). Trimming removed 7 bases at V and 1 base at J, with 19 bases between. The CDR3 covers 16 residues. In germline, CDR1 is SGHAT, CDR2 FQNNGV. The CDR3 sequence: CASTFSWGQRNTEAFF. The CDR3 DNA follows: TGTGCCAGCACCTTCTCCTGGGGGCAACGGAACACTGAAGCTTTCTTT.